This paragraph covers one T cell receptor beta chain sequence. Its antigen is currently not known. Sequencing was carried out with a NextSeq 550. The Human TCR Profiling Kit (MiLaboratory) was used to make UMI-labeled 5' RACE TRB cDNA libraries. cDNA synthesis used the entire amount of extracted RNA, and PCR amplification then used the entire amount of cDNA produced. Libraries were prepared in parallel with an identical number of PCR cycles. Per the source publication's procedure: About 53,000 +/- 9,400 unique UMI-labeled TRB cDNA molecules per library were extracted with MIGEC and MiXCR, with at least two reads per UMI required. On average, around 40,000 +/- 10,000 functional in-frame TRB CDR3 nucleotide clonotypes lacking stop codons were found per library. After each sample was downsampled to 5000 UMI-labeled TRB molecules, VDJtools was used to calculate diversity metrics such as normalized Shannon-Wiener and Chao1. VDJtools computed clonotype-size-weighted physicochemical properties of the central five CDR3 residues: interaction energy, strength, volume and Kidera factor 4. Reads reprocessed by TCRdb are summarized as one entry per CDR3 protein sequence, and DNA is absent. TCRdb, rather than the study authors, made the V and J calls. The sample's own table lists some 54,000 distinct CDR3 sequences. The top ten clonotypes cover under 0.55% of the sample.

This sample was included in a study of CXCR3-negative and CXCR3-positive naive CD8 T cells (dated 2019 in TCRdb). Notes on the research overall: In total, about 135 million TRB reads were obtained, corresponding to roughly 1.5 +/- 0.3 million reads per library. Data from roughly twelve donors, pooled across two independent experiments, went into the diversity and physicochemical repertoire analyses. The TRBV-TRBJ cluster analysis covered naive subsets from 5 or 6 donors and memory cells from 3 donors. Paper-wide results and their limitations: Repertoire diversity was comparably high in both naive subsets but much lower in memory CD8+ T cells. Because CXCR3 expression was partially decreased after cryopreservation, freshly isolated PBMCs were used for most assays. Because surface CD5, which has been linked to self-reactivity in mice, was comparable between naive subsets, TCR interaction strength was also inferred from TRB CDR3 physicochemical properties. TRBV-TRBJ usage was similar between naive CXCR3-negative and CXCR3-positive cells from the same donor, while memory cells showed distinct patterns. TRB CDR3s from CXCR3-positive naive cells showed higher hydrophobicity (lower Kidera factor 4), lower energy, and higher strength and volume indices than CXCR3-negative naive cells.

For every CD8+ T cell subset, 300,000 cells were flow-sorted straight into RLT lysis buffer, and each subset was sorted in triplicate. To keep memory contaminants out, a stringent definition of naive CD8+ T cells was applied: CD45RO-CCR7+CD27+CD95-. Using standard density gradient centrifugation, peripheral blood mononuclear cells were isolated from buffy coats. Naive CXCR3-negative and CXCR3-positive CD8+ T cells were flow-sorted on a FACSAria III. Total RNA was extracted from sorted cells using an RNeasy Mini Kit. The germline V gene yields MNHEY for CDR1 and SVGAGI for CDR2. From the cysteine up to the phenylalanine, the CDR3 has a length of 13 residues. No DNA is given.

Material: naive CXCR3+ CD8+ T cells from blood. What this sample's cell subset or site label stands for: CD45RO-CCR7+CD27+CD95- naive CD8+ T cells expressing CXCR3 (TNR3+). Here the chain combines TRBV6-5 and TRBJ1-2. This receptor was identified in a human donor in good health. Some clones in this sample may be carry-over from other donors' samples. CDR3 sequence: CASSYYPNYGYTF.